One sample yielded the 30 T cell receptor beta chains listed below, sequenced in a study of radiation and T cells in renal cell carcinoma. Libraries were prepared by immunoSEQ multiplex PCR; TCRdb keeps only in-frame clonotypes and omits some of them. The sample gives approximately 120,000 clones, approximately 85% of which show up once; 5% to 6.5% is in the top ten. Time point meaning: blood 2 weeks post-SBRT. Treatment: 15 Gy SBRT to primary tumor, nephrectomy 4 weeks later. The source material was blood, sampled from a patient whose treatment included radiotherapy and nephrectomy. The receptors were sampled from a man in his forties or fifties with renal cell carcinoma.

The table lists this clone with a count of one. This rearrangement joins TRBV4-2 to TRBJ2-5; 8 nucleotides align to TRBD2. Germline CDR1 LGHNA, CDR2 YNFKEQ. This CDR3 comprises 15 residues. V gave up 4 bases and J gave up 5 bases; unmatched junction bases: 9. CDR3 sequence: CASSRTSGGRETQYF. In DNA form, the CDR3 reads TGTGCCAGCAGCCGGACCAGCGGGGGAAGGGAGACCCAGTACTTC.

This clone was detected only once. The V gene is TRBV4-2, the J gene TRBJ2-1; D possibly matches TRBD1 or TRBD2 (5 bases each). Germline V CDR1 and CDR2: LGHNA, YNFKEQ. This CDR3 comprises 17 residues. V lost 0 bases and J 7 bases, leaving 19 bases between the germline ends. The DNA for the CDR3 is TGTGCCAGCAGCCAAGAGGGGACGAGGCTAAGTGGGAATGAGCAGTTCTTC. Translation: CASSQEGTRLSGNEQFF.

The V gene is TRBV5-1, the J gene TRBJ1-1; 9 bases agree with TRBD1. V shed 4 bases and J 0 bases; nucleotides not matched to a gene: 10. Germline values: CDR1 SGHRS, CDR2 YFSETQ. This CDR3 contains 17 residues. CDR3 coding DNA: TGCGCCAGCAGCGTAGCGTGGGGACAGGGAATGAACACTGAAGCTTTCTTT. Translation gives CASSVAWGQGMNTEAFF.

The J gene is TRBJ1-4, the V gene TRBV28; D remains unclear. CDR3 length: 12 residues. V dropped 1 base and J dropped 12 bases, with 9 bases sitting between them. The germline CDR1 and CDR2 sequences are MDHEN and SYDVKM. CDR3 amino acids: CASSLFFGELFF. The CDR3 nucleotides read TGTGCCAGCAGTTTATTCTTCGGAGAACTGTTTTTT.

The chain has TRBV6-5 and TRBJ2-2; D call uncertain. Germline lookup yields CDR1 MNHEY and CDR2 SVGAGI. The V gene lost 6 bases and the J gene lost 0 bases, with 2 bases spanning the gap. The CDR3 totals 12 residues. CDR3 amino acids: CASSTNTGELFF. In nucleotides, the CDR3 is TGTGCCAGCAGCACGAACACCGGGGAGCTGTTTTTT.

The J gene is TRBJ1-5, the V gene TRBV19; no reliable D call. The V gene's germline CDR1 is LNHDA and CDR2 SQIVND (reference sequence). The CDR3 is made up of 16 amino acids. Trimming pared 7 bases from V and 4 bases from J, leaving 20 bases between. Here the CDR3 reads CASTPVGGLGNQPQHF. The CDR3 nucleotides read TGTGCCAGTACCCCGGTCGGTGGGCTAGGTAATCAGCCCCAGCATTTT.

The sample holds many counts of this clone. This rearrangement joins TRBV4-1 to TRBJ2-7; D gene ambiguous. V lost 0 bases to trimming and J lost 8 bases, with 8 bases between them. The CDR3 is 12 amino acids. Germline values: CDR1 MGHRA, CDR2 YSYEKL. In DNA form, the CDR3 reads TGCGCCAGCAGCCAAGAAGAGACAAAGCAGTACTTC. Protein product: CASSQEETKQYF.

V usage is TRBV7-9 and J usage is TRBJ2-1; a possible D gene is TRBD2 (5 bases). Germline loops: CDR1 SEHNR, CDR2 FQNEAQ (reference sequence). The CDR3 has 14 residues. Trimming left V 2 bases short and J 5 bases short, with 10 bases between. DNA of the CDR3: TGTGCCAGCAGCTTAATTAGGCGGGACAATGAGCAGTTCTTC. The encoded protein is CASSLIRRDNEQFF.

Comment on this clone: At one end the junction does not follow the germline gene, possibly because of a read error. The chain employs TRBV19 and TRBJ2-7, with TRBD1 as a possible D gene (6 bases). This CDR3 spans 15 amino acids. Germline V gene sequence: CDR1 LNHDA, CDR2 SQIVND (reference sequence). For the CDR3, the DNA is TGTGCCAGTAGCATAGGCACAGGGAGCACCTACGAGCAGTACTTC. Its protein product is CASSIGTGSTYEQYF.

The chain recombines TRBV9 with TRBJ2-7; either TRBD1 or TRBD2 may supply D (5 bases each). The CDR3 runs to 15 residues. V shed 4 bases and J shed 2 bases, with 16 bases lying between them. The germline V gene has CDR1 SGDLS and CDR2 YYNGEE. In DNA, the CDR3 is TGTGCCAGCAGCCCTTCCCGGGACGTCACCTACGAGCAGTACTTC. Translating gives CASSPSRDVTYEQYF.

This clone was detected a few times. J is TRBJ2-6 and V is TRBV9; D gene ambiguous. Trimming took off 0 bases at V and 0 bases at J, with 10 bases between the two ends. There are 17 residues in the CDR3. Germline CDR1 reads SGDLS; CDR2 reads YYNGEE. In DNA form, the CDR3 reads TGTGCCAGCAGCGTAGCACAGATAACCTCTGGGGCCAACGTCCTGACTTTC. This codes for CASSVAQITSGANVLTF.

The rearrangement links TRBV23-1 to TRBJ2-5; weak D call: TRBD2 (6 bases). TRBV23-1 is marked as an open reading frame, function uncertain. The CDR3 totals 15 residues. V was pared by 10 bases and J by 3 bases, with 21 bases between. The CDR3 coding sequence is TGCGCCACCAAGGCCCACCTAGCGACTAAAGAGACCCAGTACTTC. This codes for CATKAHLATKETQYF.

The chain employs TRBV5-1 and TRBJ2-5; possible D gene TRBD1, 6 bases. The germline CDR1 and CDR2 sequences are SGHRS and YFSETQ. The length of the CDR3 is 15 residues. Trimming stripped 0 bases from V and 2 bases from J, with 11 bases between. CDR3 sequence: CASSLGGQAQETQYF. CDR3 DNA sequence: TGCGCCAGCAGCTTGGGGGGACAAGCACAAGAGACCCAGTACTTC.

This rearrangement joins TRBV5-4 to TRBJ2-3; the D gene is possibly TRBD1 (6 bases). Deletions cut 0 bases from V and 0 bases from J, with 11 bases between. CDR1 SGHNT and CDR2 YYREEE come from the germline V gene (reference sequence). The CDR3 spans 16 residues. The DNA for the CDR3 is TGTGCCAGCAGCTTGGCATACAGGGCTAGCACAGATACGCAGTATTTT. Protein product: CASSLAYRASTDTQYF.

This chain links TRBV6-6 with TRBJ2-1; 7 bases match TRBD2. The length of the CDR3 is 16 residues. J gave up 0 bases and V 6 bases, and 8 bases lay outside the gene matches. Germline CDR1 reads MNHNY; CDR2 reads SVGAGI (reference sequence). The CDR3 DNA reads as TGTGCCAGCAGGTGGGAGGGCGCGAGCTCCTACAATGAGCAGTTCTTC. Translated: CASRWEGASSYNEQFF.

This rearrangement joins TRBV18 to TRBJ2-2; 8 bases map to TRBD1. J gave up 3 bases and V 6 bases, and 0 bases lay outside the gene matches. The CDR3 length is 13 residues. Germline V lookup: CDR1 KGHSH, CDR2 LQKENI. The CDR3 DNA reads as TGTGCCAGCTCGGACAGGGACACCGGGGAGCTGTTTTTT. Its protein product is CASSDRDTGELFF.

The gene calls are TRBV7-9 and TRBJ2-1; D unresolved. Germline lookup yields CDR1 SEHNR and CDR2 FQNEAQ (reference sequence). V was trimmed by 4 bases and J by 0 bases, leaving 16 bases between them. The CDR3 runs to 17 residues. CDR3: CASSSLTSISSYNEQFF. The CDR3 DNA sequence: TGTGCCAGCAGCTCGCTAACAAGTATTAGCTCCTACAATGAGCAGTTCTTC. Looking up the rest from reference TRBV7-9 and TRBJ2-1 gives the full variable domain: DTGVSQNPRHKITKRGQNVTFRCDPISEHNRLYWYRQTLGQGPEFLTYFQNEAQLEKSRLLSDRFSAERPKGSFSTLEIQRTEQGDSAMYLCASSSLTSISSYNEQFFGPGTRLTVL.

The CDR3 spells CASSRGWGSGTEAFF. DNA of the CDR3: TGTGCCAGCAGCCGCGGCTGGGGCTCGGGCACTGAAGCTTTCTTT. V usage is TRBV7-9 and J usage is TRBJ1-1; D is possibly TRBD1 (5 bases). There are 15 residues in the CDR3. Germline-derived CDR1 and CDR2 are SEHNR and FQNEAQ (reference sequence). V lost 5 bases and J 4 bases, leaving 17 bases between the germline ends.

The chain couples TRBV30 to TRBJ1-6; D is unclear. The CDR3 loop spans 12 amino acids. Germline CDR1 is GTSNPN and CDR2 is SVGIG (reference sequence). V was clipped by 0 bases and J by 9 bases, with 6 bases between them. The CDR3 region is CAWSVLRSPLHF. The CDR3 nucleotides read TGTGCCTGGAGTGTATTGCGTTCACCCCTCCACTTT.

This clone was seen a single time. The chain is built from TRBV18 and TRBJ2-7; D is unclear. The CDR3 length is 14 residues. Looked up from germline, CDR1 is KGHSH and CDR2 is LQKENI. V lost 6 bases to trimming and J lost 5 bases, with 17 bases between them. The CDR3 DNA reads as TGTGCCAGCTCCCGGCAAGACCGCACTGACGAGCAGTACTTC. This sequence encodes CASSRQDRTDEQYF.

The CDR3 here is CASSSQLASYNEQFF. DNA for the CDR3: TGTGCCAGCAGCTCACAACTAGCTTCCTACAATGAGCAGTTCTTC. The chain uses TRBV9 and TRBJ2-1, with D tentatively TRBD2 (6 bases). Germline assignment: CDR1 SGDLS and CDR2 YYNGEE. This CDR3 comprises 15 residues. Trimming removed 4 bases from V and 1 base from J, with 12 bases in between.

The V and J genes are TRBV10-3 and TRBJ1-1; TRBD1 might be the D (5 bases). Germline V gene sequence: CDR1 ENHRY, CDR2 SYGVKD. Trimming stripped 9 bases from V and 0 bases from J, with 11 bases between. CDR3 length: 13 amino acids. The CDR3 region has the DNA TGTGCCATAAGTTGGGGACTGAACACTGAAGCTTTCTTT. This translates into CAISWGLNTEAFF.

Note on this clone: Other DNA sequences from this sample encode an identical CDR3 as well. The chain joins TRBV29-1 to TRBJ2-5; D ambiguous. V dropped 7 bases and J dropped 3 bases, with 12 bases sitting between them. CDR3 length: 12 residues. CDR1 and CDR2 from the germline V gene are SQVTM and ANQGSEA. This chain's CDR3 is CSALATEETQYF. As DNA, the CDR3 is TGCAGCGCGTTAGCCACAGAAGAGACCCAGTACTTC. Drawing the rest from reference TRBV29-1 and TRBJ2-5, the complete variable domain is SAVISQKPSRDICQRGTSLTIQCQVDSQVTMMFWYRQQPGQSLTLIATANQGSEATYESGFVIDKFPISRPNLTFSTLTVSNMSPEDSSIYLCSALATEETQYFGPGTRLLVL.

This clone was detected ten times or more. V and J are TRBV2 and TRBJ1-3, with a tentative D call TRBD1 (5 bases). The CDR3 has 14 residues. CDR1 SNHLY and CDR2 FYNNEI come from the germline V gene. V lost 3 bases and J 4 bases, leaving 10 bases between the germline ends. The CDR3: CASSDQGAGNTIYF. DNA for the CDR3: TGTGCCAGCAGTGATCAGGGCGCAGGAAACACCATATATTTT.

V gene TRBV19 combines with J gene TRBJ1-5; 7 nucleotides match TRBD1. The length of the CDR3 is 16 residues. Germline trimming cut 1 base from V and 3 bases from J; bases unmatched to any gene: 6. Germline V gives CDR1 LNHDA, CDR2 SQIVND (reference sequence). The DNA for the CDR3 is TGTGCCAGTAGTATAGGATCGACAGGGAACAATCAGCCCCAGCATTTT. Protein product: CASSIGSTGNNQPQHF.

The chain has TRBV4-1 and TRBJ1-1; maybe TRBD1 (6 bases). V lost 3 bases and J lost 3, with 20 bases in between. Germline V gene data show CDR1 as MGHRA and CDR2 as YSYEKL. This CDR3 is 17 amino acids long. CDR3 in amino acids: CASSHIASWGADTEAFF. The CDR3 nucleotides read TGCGCCAGCAGCCATATAGCGTCGTGGGGGGCCGACACTGAAGCTTTCTTT.

The chain is built from TRBV10-3 and TRBJ2-4; 8 bases line up with TRBD1. CDR3 size: 15 residues. Losses at the gene ends were 5 bases for V and 1 base for J; bases not matched to a gene: 4. Germline V lookup: CDR1 ENHRY, CDR2 SYGVKD. The CDR3 region has the DNA TGTGCCATCAGTATCAGGACAGGGGCCAAAAACATTCAGTACTTC. It yields the protein CAISIRTGAKNIQYF.

The chain carries TRBV10-3 and TRBJ2-7; possible D gene TRBD2, 5 bases. Per the germline V gene, CDR1 is ENHRY and CDR2 is SYGVKD. The CDR3 runs to 12 residues. Trimming took off 8 bases at V and 2 bases at J, with 10 bases between the two ends. CDR3 protein: CAISIGAYEQYF. The DNA of the CDR3 is TGTGCCATCTCAATCGGGGCCTACGAGCAGTACTTC.

J is TRBJ2-5 and V is TRBV5-1; D is perhaps TRBD1 (7 bases). The CDR3 runs 14 residues. The germline V and J ends were trimmed by 4 bases and 4 bases, with 14 bases remaining between them. The germline V gene has CDR1 SGHRS and CDR2 YFSETQ. The CDR3 spells CASSAGQIVETQYF. CDR3 DNA: TGCGCCAGCAGCGCGGGACAGATAGTAGAGACCCAGTACTTC.

This clone was observed once. This rearrangement joins TRBV5-1 to TRBJ2-3; no clear D. The CDR3 extends over 14 amino acids. Trimming shortened V by 1 base and J by 3 bases, and 9 bases separated the two germline ends. Germline V gene data show CDR1 as SGHRS and CDR2 as YFSETQ. CDR3 region: CASSLRVKTDTQYF. In nucleotides, the CDR3 is TGCGCCAGCAGCTTGAGGGTAAAGACAGATACGCAGTATTTT.